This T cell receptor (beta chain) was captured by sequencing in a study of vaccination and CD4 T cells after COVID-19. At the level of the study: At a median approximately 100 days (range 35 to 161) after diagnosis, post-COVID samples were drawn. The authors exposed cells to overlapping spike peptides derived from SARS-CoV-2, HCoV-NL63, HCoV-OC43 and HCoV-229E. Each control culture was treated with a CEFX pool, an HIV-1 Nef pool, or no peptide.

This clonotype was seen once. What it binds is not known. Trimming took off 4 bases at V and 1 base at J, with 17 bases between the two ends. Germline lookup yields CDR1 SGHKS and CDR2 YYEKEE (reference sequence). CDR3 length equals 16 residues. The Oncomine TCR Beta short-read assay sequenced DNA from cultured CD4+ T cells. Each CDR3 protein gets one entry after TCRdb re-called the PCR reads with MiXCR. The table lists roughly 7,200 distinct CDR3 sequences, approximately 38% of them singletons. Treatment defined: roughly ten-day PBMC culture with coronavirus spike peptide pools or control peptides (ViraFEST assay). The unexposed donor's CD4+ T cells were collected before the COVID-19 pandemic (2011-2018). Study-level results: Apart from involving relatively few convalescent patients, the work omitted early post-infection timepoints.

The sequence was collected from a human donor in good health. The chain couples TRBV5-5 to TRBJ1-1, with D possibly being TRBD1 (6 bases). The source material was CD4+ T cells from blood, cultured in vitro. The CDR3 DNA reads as TGTGCCAGCAGCCTCCTGGGGGGACACGGGAACACTGAAGCTTTCTTT. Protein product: CASSLLGGHGNTEAFF.